The subject of this entry is one TCR beta chain. This clonotype was detected many times. Its antigen is not yet known. No base qualities exist here, and no much larger clone lies one base off it. For CDR1 and CDR2, the germline V gene lists MDHEN and SYDVKM. Spanning cysteine to phenylalanine, the CDR3 consists of 15 amino acids. Just the 45-base CDR3 DNA is kept, in frame starting at base 1. The junction shows trimming of 7 bases on V and 3 bases on J, and the gene matches do not reach 8 bases of it. Full-length TCR variable regions were amplified by 5' RACE PCR with constant-region reverse primers, followed by semi-nested PCR with Nested Universal Primer A. The ReliaPrep RNA Cell Miniprep System was used to extract total RNA, which was then reverse transcribed into 5'RACE-ready cDNA with the SMARTer RACE 5'/3' Kit. Multiplex adaptors were used to barcode the full-length TCR alpha and beta libraries, which were then sequenced on an Illumina MiSeq. Regarding the original processing steps: For each of nine subset-tissue groups, sequencing data from the five patients were combined, and the groups were compared by unsupervised clustering of TCR gene usage. Repertoire similarity was calculated with the Morisita-Horn index, weighting shared sequences by their contribution to each repertoire. TCRdb's own reprocessing of the public reads used fastp at Q25 and MiXCR and kept productive beta chains. Rows with a matching CDR3 protein are joined into one entry that keeps the most common DNA and genes. These V and J calls are TCRdb output, not the study's own analysis. Here the sample has tens of thousands of distinct CDR3 sequences; roughly 25% occur a single time. The leading ten clones occupy 2% to 2.5% of the sample.

The sample originates from a study (dated by TCRdb to the mid-2010s). About the investigation overall: The study set out to test whether tumor-infiltrating Tregs in breast cancer get recruited from blood Tregs or are instead converted in situ from other CD4+ T cell subsets. The study at large found these results: The TCR alpha and beta sequences of tumor-infiltrating Tregs showed the greatest overlap with tumor naive CD4+ T cells, followed by blood naive CD4+ T cells. In terms of TCR gene usage, tumor memory CD4+ T cells clustered together with blood and lymph node memory CD4+ cells, as well as with lymph node naive CD4+ cells. Validation in the larger cohort was restricted to a single TCR beta V-J rearrangement rather than whole repertoires.

Cells that were CD4+CD25+CD127-/low were the ones isolated as Tregs. Tregs, naive and memory CD4+ T cells from tumor, blood and ipsilateral draining lymph nodes of five breast cancer patients underwent full-length TCR alpha and beta sequencing. Tumor tissue and lymph nodes obtained from ipsilateral axillary dissection were perfused with PBS, minced and then digested with collagenase I and hyaluronidase. FACS confirmed that the sorted cell populations were more than 90% pure. This TCR derives from a female donor with breast cancer. This chain joins TRBV28 to TRBJ2-3; a stretch of 9 junction bases matches TRBD1. The sequenced sample was tumor-infiltrating Tregs sorted from the breast tumor. The DNA is as follows: TGTGCCAGCACTCAAAACGGACAGGGGACAGATACGCAGTATTTT. This codes for CASTQNGQGTDTQYF.